The entry below describes one TCR beta chain. V was clipped by 6 bases and J by 4 bases; unmatched bases: 9. CDR3 size: 14 residues. Germline CDR1 MDHEN, CDR2 SYDVKM. 13 Jbeta primers and 60 Vbeta primers were used for the PCR. Here immunoSEQ multiplex PCR was the method, and the copy in TCRdb shows in-frame clones only, minus some. Of over 150,000 clones listed, roughly four fifths are singletons. This sample is drawn from a study of cytomegalovirus exposure and HLA in healthy donors. This receptor was taken from a man aged 18 to 30 in good health and CMV-seronegative. This chain connects TRBV28 to TRBJ2-7, with 7 bases lining up with TRBD2. The specimen sequenced was PBMCs. The CDR3 spells CASRAGVISYEQYF. The CDR3, as DNA: TGTGCCAGCAGGGCGGGGGTGATCAGTTACGAGCAGTACTTC.